These 32 T cell receptor beta chains were all obtained from the same sample, sequenced in a study of blood T cell repertoires in COVID-19. Libraries were prepared by immunoSEQ multiplex PCR; TCRdb keeps only in-frame clonotypes and omits some of them. Of a few hundred thousand clones in the sample, approximately 85% are singletons; the top ten hold roughly 5.3%. Sequencing input: peripheral blood. The receptors here all came from a man between 45 and 60 years old with active or convalescent COVID-19.

The chain uses TRBV19 and TRBJ1-5; D is unresolved. The CDR3 length is 15 residues. V was trimmed by 1 base and J by 5 bases, leaving 12 bases between them. Germline values: CDR1 LNHDA, CDR2 SQIVND (reference sequence). In DNA, the CDR3 is TGTGCCAGTAGTATAGGGAGGACGGATTATCAGCCCCAGCATTTT. Amino acids: CASSIGRTDYQPQHF.

The chain is built from TRBV25-1 and TRBJ2-4, with D tentatively TRBD2 (5 bases). Germline V gives CDR1 MGHDK, CDR2 SYGVNS. The CDR3 is made up of 13 amino acids. Trimming removed 9 bases from V and 9 bases from J, with 18 bases in between. CDR3 nucleotide sequence: TGTGCCAGTTATATGGTCCGTGGGAGCATTCAGTACTTC. It yields the protein CASYMVRGSIQYF.

V usage is TRBV28 and J usage is TRBJ2-7; D is unresolved. Germline V gene sequence: CDR1 MDHEN, CDR2 SYDVKM. The CDR3 consists of 12 residues. V was clipped by 3 bases and J by 4 bases, with 7 bases between them. DNA for the CDR3: TGTGCCAGCAGTTTTGTTCAGTACGAGCAGTACTTC. Translated: CASSFVQYEQYF.

This chain uses TRBV4-1 with TRBJ1-6; the match to TRBD1 covers 8 bases. This CDR3 is 18 amino acids long. CDR1 is MGHRA, CDR2 YSYEKL, per germline. Unmatched junction bases numbered 5, after V lost 1 base and J lost 0 bases. CDR3 loop: CASSQGQGTSSYNSPLHF. In DNA, the CDR3 is TGCGCCAGCAGCCAAGGACAGGGGACGAGCTCCTATAATTCACCCCTCCACTTT.

The V and J genes are TRBV7-9 and TRBJ2-7, with D hard to call. The CDR3 is made up of 15 amino acids. Germline CDR1 is SEHNR and CDR2 is FQNEAQ (reference sequence). Trimming took off 1 base at V and 2 bases at J, with 12 bases between the two ends. The CDR3 DNA sequence: TGTGCCAGCAGCTTAGAAATGAGTTTTACCTACGAGCAGTACTTC. Translated, it gives CASSLEMSFTYEQYF.

Note on this clone: This CDR3 is also generated by other DNA sequences in the sample. The chain combines TRBV9 with TRBJ1-1; D is perhaps TRBD1 (5 bases). The CDR3 contains 16 residues. Trimming cost V 0 bases and J 0 bases, with 12 bases left between them. Germline CDR1 and CDR2: SGDLS and YYNGEE. CDR3 sequence reads: CASSVGAGQLNTEAFF. The CDR3 nucleotides read TGTGCCAGCAGCGTAGGGGCAGGGCAGCTGAACACTGAAGCTTTCTTT.

This clone has more than one count but fewer than ten. J is TRBJ2-2 and V is TRBV6-1; D unresolved. Trimming removed 2 bases from V and 6 bases from J, with 22 bases in between. The CDR3 length is 18 residues. The V gene's germline CDR1 is MNHNS and CDR2 SASEGT. The CDR3, as DNA: TGTGCCAGCAGTGAATGGAGTGTGGTTTCGGTTCCGTCCGGGGAGCTGTTTTTT. The encoded protein is CASSEWSVVSVPSGELFF.

This rearrangement joins TRBV2 to TRBJ1-4, with D perhaps matching TRBD1 (5 bases). The CDR3 covers 12 residues. Germline V gene data show CDR1 as SNHLY and CDR2 as FYNNEI. V lost 3 bases and J lost 15, with 14 bases in between. CDR3 coding DNA: TGTGCCAGCAGTGATGGGGCCGGAAAGGTGTTTTTT. Encoded protein: CASSDGAGKVFF.

This clone was observed a few times. This chain uses TRBV2 with TRBJ1-1, with a possible D match to TRBD1 (5 bases). CDR3 length equals 14 residues. Between the trimmed V and J ends, which lost 10 bases and 1 base, there was a span of 16 bases. CDR1 is SNHLY, CDR2 FYNNEI, per germline. For the CDR3, the DNA is TGTGCCATCTCACGGAGGGGATCGAACACTGAAGCTTTCTTT. Protein sequence: CAISRRGSNTEAFF.

This clone has only one observation. V usage is TRBV12-5 and J usage is TRBJ2-2, with 8 bases aligning to TRBD1. V was pared by 2 bases and J by 3 bases, with 8 bases of the junction left unmatched. This CDR3 spans 17 amino acids. The germline V gene has CDR1 LGHNT and CDR2 FRNRAP. The CDR3 region is CASGLSSGGVYTGELFF. The DNA for the CDR3 is TGTGCTAGTGGTTTGTCCTCAGGGGGCGTGTACACCGGGGAGCTGTTTTTT.

The rearrangement uses TRBV6-2 or TRBV6-3 and TRBJ1-1, with a tentative D call TRBD1 (6 bases). Germline V lookup: CDR1 MNHEY, CDR2 SVGEGT. The CDR3 covers 15 residues. V lost 3 bases and J 0 bases, leaving 11 bases between the germline ends. CDR3 sequence: CASSYQRQVNTEAFF. Written as DNA, the CDR3 is TGTGCCAGCAGTTATCAACGACAGGTGAACACTGAAGCTTTCTTT.

This chain links TRBV5-1 with TRBJ1-6; 8 bases map to TRBD1. This CDR3 is built from 16 residues. Germline assignment: CDR1 SGHRS and CDR2 YFSETQ. V gave up 4 bases and J gave up 8 bases; unmatched junction bases: 11. The CDR3 loop reads CASSEIPGGEDSPLHF. The CDR3 bases are TGCGCCAGCAGCGAGATTCCAGGGGGCGAAGATTCACCCCTCCACTTT. Complete variable domain (other parts from reference TRBV5-1 and TRBJ1-6): KAGVTQTPRYLIKTRGQQVTLSCSPISGHRSVSWYQQTPGQGLQFLFEYFSETQRNKGNFPGRFSGRQFSNSRSEMNVSTLELGDSALYLCASSEIPGGEDSPLHFGNGTRLTVT.

This chain uses TRBV7-2 with TRBJ2-1; D ambiguous. CDR3 length equals 17 residues. From germline, CDR1 is SGHTA and CDR2 FQGNSA. The ends were cut back, 7 bases at V and 2 bases at J, with 21 bases in the middle. The CDR3 DNA reads TGTGCCAGCACCCCAAAACGATCCACTGGAGCCTACAATGAGCAGTTCTTC. Translated, it gives CASTPKRSTGAYNEQFF.

V gene TRBV27 combines with J gene TRBJ2-7; D may be TRBD1 (6 bases). Trimming took 6 bases from V and 3 from J, leaving 27 bases between them. The germline V gene encodes CDR1 MNHEY and CDR2 SMNVEV (reference sequence). There are 18 residues in the CDR3. CDR3 in amino acids: CASSRTRYPGQDVYEQYF. The CDR3 coding sequence is TGTGCCAGCAGCCGTACTCGCTACCCGGGACAAGATGTCTACGAGCAGTACTTC.

This clone was seen a few times. This chain connects TRBV7-3 to TRBJ2-1; tentatively, D is TRBD2 (6 bases). This CDR3 is built from 13 residues. With 1 base removed from V and 9 bases from J, the gap between germline ends came to 10 bases. Germline V gene sequence: CDR1 SGHTA, CDR2 FQGTGA. The CDR3 DNA sequence: TGTGCCAGCAGCTTAATGCAGGGAGGTGAGCAGTTCTTC. This sequence encodes CASSLMQGGEQFF.

The chain links TRBV27 to TRBJ2-1; D is uncertain. Trimming left V 8 bases short and J 9 bases short, with 23 bases between. Germline values: CDR1 MNHEY, CDR2 SMNVEV (reference sequence). This CDR3 spans 15 amino acids. CDR3 DNA: TGTGCCAGCGGAACCCGCGAAGGATACCCGGGTGAGCAGTTCTTC. Its translation: CASGTREGYPGEQFF.

About this clone itself: Germline is not matched at one junction end, which may reflect a read error. J is TRBJ1-2 and V is TRBV7-9; D is unclear. CDR3 length: 14 residues. Germline loops: CDR1 SEHNR, CDR2 FQNEAQ (reference sequence). As DNA, the CDR3 is TGTGCCAGCAGCTTAGAGATTCTAAACTACGGCTACACCTTC. Its translation: CASSLEILNYGYTF.

The rearrangement links TRBV10-3 to TRBJ1-3, with TRBD1 matching over 8 bases. V shed 6 bases, J shed 0 bases, and the junction held 1 base outside the gene matches. Germline assignment: CDR1 ENHRY and CDR2 SYGVKD. This CDR3 region has 14 residues. DNA for the CDR3: TGTGCCATCAGCCAGGGGGCCTCTGGAAACACCATATATTTT. Protein product: CAISQGASGNTIYF.

The chain links TRBV6-5 to TRBJ2-1, with D unclear. CDR1 MNHEY and CDR2 SVGAGI come from the germline V gene. CDR3 length: 13 residues. V shed 6 bases and J shed 6 bases, with 12 bases lying between them. CDR3 DNA: TGTGCCAGCAGGATTCCGAGGAGCAATGAGCAGTTCTTC. It translates to CASRIPRSNEQFF.

The V call is TRBV11-2, the J call TRBJ1-1, with 8 positions matching TRBD1. Germline assignment: CDR1 SGHAT and CDR2 FQNNGV. The junction had 3 bases not matched to a gene; V was cut back by 5 bases and J by 1 base. The length of the CDR3 is 14 residues. This CDR3 is CASSPGTGNTEAFF. The DNA of the CDR3 is TGTGCCAGCAGCCCGGGGACAGGGAACACTGAAGCTTTCTTT.

To note about this clone: At the DNA level, this CDR3 is encoded by other sequences in the same sample as well. CDR3 in DNA: TGTGCCAGCAACCCCGGTAGGAACACTGAAGCTTTCTTT. The encoded protein is CASNPGRNTEAFF. V is TRBV2 and J is TRBJ1-1; D gene ambiguous. The length of the CDR3 is 13 residues. Germline V CDR1 and CDR2: SNHLY, FYNNEI. Deletions cut 7 bases from V and 1 base from J, with 10 bases between.

The gene calls are TRBV7-3 and TRBJ2-1; tentative D call: TRBD2 (5 bases). V lost 8 bases to trimming and J lost 5 bases, with 13 bases between them. Looked up from germline, CDR1 is SGHTA and CDR2 is FQGTGA. The CDR3 spans 13 residues. The CDR3 region has the DNA TGTGCCAGCGCGCCGGGGTCGCACAATGAGCAGTTCTTC. It yields the protein CASAPGSHNEQFF.

The chain uses TRBV19 and TRBJ1-5, with 9 nucleotides matching TRBD1. The CDR3 sequence is 16 residues long. Trimming removed 2 bases from V and 6 bases from J; junction bases left unmatched: 8. Germline V gene lookup returns CDR1 LNHDA and CDR2 SQIVND (reference sequence). The CDR3 nucleotides are TGTGCCAGTAGTATAAAAACCCGGACAGGGGTTCAGCCCCAGCATTTT. Its translation: CASSIKTRTGVQPQHF.

This clone has only a few counts. V usage is TRBV5-6 and J usage is TRBJ2-3; 7 bases map to TRBD2. Germline CDR1 is SGHDT and CDR2 is YYEEEE. V gave up 4 bases and J gave up 4 bases; unmatched junction bases: 12. CDR3 length: 16 residues. CDR3 residues: CASSRTGGSRADTQYF. CDR3 sequence (DNA): TGTGCCAGCAGCCGGACGGGCGGGAGTAGGGCAGATACGCAGTATTTT.

The chain couples TRBV19 to TRBJ1-5; 9 positions agree with TRBD1. J lost 4 bases, V lost 5 bases, and 9 bases had no gene match. The CDR3 covers 16 residues. CDR1 is LNHDA and CDR2 is SQIVND in the germline V gene (reference sequence). The CDR3: CASSPRPGTGNQPQHF. The CDR3 bases are TGTGCCAGTAGTCCCCGTCCCGGGACAGGGAATCAGCCCCAGCATTTT.

Only one count was recorded for this clone. This chain links TRBV20-1 with TRBJ2-3; TRBD1 matches at 10 bases. The J segment lost 2 bases and the V segment lost 3 bases, leaving 5 bases of the junction unmatched. The CDR3 length is 15 residues. Germline V gives CDR1 DFQATT, CDR2 SNEGSKA (reference sequence). The CDR3 bases are TGCAGTGCTAGTGGGGACAGGGGAGACACAGATACGCAGTATTTT. It specifies CSASGDRGDTDTQYF.

V is TRBV9 and J is TRBJ2-2; D perhaps matches TRBD1 (6 bases). Trimming took off 4 bases at V and 5 bases at J, with 9 bases between the two ends. Germline V gene data show CDR1 as SGDLS and CDR2 as YYNGEE. This CDR3 is built from 13 residues. This CDR3 reads CASSPRGTGELFF. The CDR3 DNA is TGTGCCAGCAGCCCTAGGGGGACCGGGGAGCTGTTTTTT.

V and J are TRBV2 and TRBJ2-1, with D possibly matching TRBD2 (6 bases). This CDR3 spans 15 amino acids. V was shortened by 4 bases and J by 1 base, with 11 bases between the two germline ends. CDR1 and CDR2 from the germline V gene are SNHLY and FYNNEI. This chain's CDR3 is CASSGGLRSYNEQFF. DNA for the CDR3: TGTGCCAGCAGTGGGGGACTTCGATCCTACAATGAGCAGTTCTTC.

This chain uses TRBV7-3 with TRBJ2-5, with 12 bases matching TRBD2. The CDR3 sequence is 16 residues long. With 5 bases clipped from V and 2 bases from J, the junction kept 6 bases outside the gene matches. Germline CDR1 is SGHTA and CDR2 is FQGTGA. The CDR3 loop is CASSALAGGPQETQYF. In nucleotides, the CDR3 is TGTGCCAGCAGCGCCCTAGCGGGAGGGCCACAAGAGACCCAGTACTTC.

This clone was seen a few times. The chain couples TRBV30 to TRBJ1-1; TRBD1 might be the D (5 bases). CDR1 GTSNPN and CDR2 SVGIG come from the germline V gene (reference sequence). V lost 5 bases, J lost 3 bases, and 13 bases lay in between. CDR3 size: 13 residues. The CDR3 sequence is CAWGSGGYTEAFF. The CDR3 nucleotides read TGTGCCTGGGGTTCGGGGGGATACACTGAAGCTTTCTTT. Using reference TRBV30 and TRBJ1-1 for the parts outside the CDR3, the full variable domain is SQTIHQWPATLVQPVGSPLSLECTVEGTSNPNLYWYRQAAGRGLQLLFYSVGIGQISSEVPQNLSASRPQDRQFILSSKKLLLSDSGFYLCAWGSGGYTEAFFGQGTRLTVV.

The J gene is TRBJ1-4, the V gene TRBV6-1; 10 bases agree with TRBD1. The CDR3 length is 16 residues. J lost 8 bases, V lost 2 bases, and 8 bases had no gene match. Germline loops: CDR1 MNHNS, CDR2 SASEGT. Here the CDR3 reads CASSELGQGGREKLFF. In nucleotides, the CDR3 is TGTGCCAGCAGTGAACTAGGACAGGGGGGCAGGGAAAAACTGTTTTTT.

The chain has TRBV5-1 and TRBJ2-3, with a weak D call TRBD2 (5 bases). V was trimmed by 4 bases and J by 6 bases, leaving 18 bases between them. The CDR3 has 15 residues. Germline V gene lookup returns CDR1 SGHRS and CDR2 YFSETQ. The CDR3 nucleotides read TGCGCCAGCAGCACTGACGGGGATCCGTCGGATACGCAGTATTTT. Translated: CASSTDGDPSDTQYF.